This record concerns one T cell receptor (beta chain) sequence. Its antigen is currently unknown. These data are taken from a study of cytomegalovirus exposure and HLA in healthy donors. The PCR employed 60 Vbeta primers together with 13 Jbeta primers. The method was immunoSEQ multiplex PCR; TCRdb's version includes in-frame clones alone and lacks a portion of them. The data contain 150,000 to 200,000 clones, 80% of them seen just once; the ten biggest clones take up 0.65%. Findings and limits, study-wide: Highly shared variants forming one cluster were likely a sequencing artifact. Researchers reported from a later analysis that most CMV-associated TCR beta chains appeared HLA-restricted. Reportedly, cytomegalovirus status was diagnosed with high sensitivity and specificity.

The V and J ends lost 5 bases and 2 bases respectively, with 11 bases between them. Germline CDR1 is SGHTA and CDR2 is FQGNSA. This CDR3 contains 14 residues. This TCR derives from a boy under 18 in good health and CMV-seronegative. The rearrangement uses TRBV7-2 and TRBJ2-3; D unclear. The sequenced sample consisted of PBMCs. The CDR3 DNA reads as TGTGCCAGCAGCCCCCTGAGAGTCACAGATACGCAGTATTTT. Translation gives CASSPLRVTDTQYF.